This T cell receptor (beta chain) was profiled in a study of T-cell reconstitution after alpha-beta-depleted transplantation in children. Trimming pared 1 base from V and 6 bases from J, leaving 7 bases between. The CDR3 contains 13 residues. CDR1 and CDR2 (germline): SGHTA, FQGNSA. Preparation of the TCRbeta library used unique molecular identifiers. TCRdb reanalysed the PCR reads using MiXCR and keeps one entry per CDR3 protein. In the table there are about 500,000 distinct CDR3 sequences, approximately 32% of which are singletons. The material sequenced was PBMCs from the stem cell graft donor, taken from the stem cell graft. The rearrangement links TRBV7-2 to TRBJ1-5; D not resolved. The clonotype originates from a human donor who donated a stem cell graft to a child with aplastic anemia. The CDR3 coding sequence is TGTGCCAGCAGCTTAGGCAGCGCTCAGCCCCAGCATTTT. This encodes CASSLGSAQPQHF.